What follows are 25 T cell receptor beta chains derived from one specimen sequenced in a study of cytomegalovirus exposure and HLA in healthy donors. The PCR made use of 60 Vbeta and 13 Jbeta primers. The data were produced by immunoSEQ multiplex PCR, yet TCRdb's version contains in-frame clones alone and is incomplete. Among over 150,000 clones listed, 65% to 85% were seen once. Specimen: PBMCs. These receptors originate from a woman in her twenties or thirties in good health and CMV-seronegative.

V and J are TRBV4-1 and TRBJ1-2; D unclear. Deletions cut 1 base from V and 4 bases from J, with 13 bases between. Germline CDR1 reads MGHRA; CDR2 reads YSYEKL. CDR3 length: 15 residues. The CDR3 DNA sequence: TGCGCCAGCAGCCAAGGGGTCGGAGAACTCTATGGCTACACCTTC. It codes for CASSQGVGELYGYTF.

This chain connects TRBV5-8 to TRBJ2-1; 9 bases agree with TRBD2. V lost 7 bases and J lost 4; bases outside the gene matches: 6. There are 14 residues in the CDR3. CDR1 is SGHTS, CDR2 YDEGEE, per germline. CDR3 bases: TGTGCCAGCGAAGCGGGAGGAGGATACAATGAGCAGTTCTTC. It encodes CASEAGGGYNEQFF.

The CDR3 loop reads CATSRLLGADLSYNEQFF. CDR3 DNA: TGTGCCACCAGCAGACTACTTGGAGCGGACCTCTCCTACAATGAGCAGTTCTTC. V and J are TRBV15 and TRBJ2-1, with TRBD2 as a possible D gene (5 bases). CDR1 and CDR2 from the germline V gene are LNHNV and YYDKDF (reference sequence). This CDR3 is built from 18 residues. V lost 2 bases, J lost 0 bases, and 17 bases lay in between.

V and J are TRBV6-1 and TRBJ2-6; a weak D match, TRBD1 (5 bases). Looked up from germline, CDR1 is MNHNS and CDR2 is SASEGT. The CDR3 has 18 amino acids. Trimming stripped 6 bases from V and 1 base from J, with 19 bases between. The CDR3 sequence is CASSESEGVVSGANVLTF. CDR3 DNA: TGTGCCAGCAGCGAATCAGAAGGGGTAGTATCTGGGGCCAACGTCCTGACTTTC.

On this clone itself: This same CDR3 is encoded by further DNA sequences in the sample. The V gene is TRBV18, the J gene TRBJ1-3; the D gene is possibly TRBD1 (5 bases). V gave up 3 bases and J gave up 1 base, with 7 bases separating them. Looked up from germline, CDR1 is KGHSH and CDR2 is LQKENI. There are 14 residues in the CDR3. CDR3 coding DNA: TGTGCCAGCTCACCCCCAGGGTCTGGAAACACCATATATTTT. As protein: CASSPPGSGNTIYF.

The chain employs TRBV7-6 and TRBJ2-5; a possible D gene is TRBD2 (6 bases). In germline, CDR1 is SGHVS, CDR2 FNYEAQ. Trimming took 3 bases from V and 1 from J, leaving 24 bases between them. This CDR3 region has 19 residues. For the CDR3, the DNA is TGTGCCAGCAGCTTCCGGCGGCAGGGATTTAGCGGAACCCAAGAGACCCAGTACTTC. Translated, it gives CASSFRRQGFSGTQETQYF.

The genes are TRBV18 and TRBJ1-3; 9 nucleotides agree with TRBD1. The CDR3 is made up of 14 amino acids. Germline CDR1 reads KGHSH; CDR2 reads LQKENI. V trimming: 3 bases; J trimming: 5 bases; junction bases outside the gene matches: 2. CDR3 sequence reads: CASSPGTGRNTIYF. CDR3 nucleotide sequence: TGTGCCAGCTCACCCGGGACAGGGAGAAACACCATATATTTT.

The chain employs TRBV6-5 and TRBJ1-2; TRBD1 matches 10 bases. The CDR3 extends over 15 amino acids. Losses at the gene ends were 7 bases for V and 6 bases for J; bases not matched to a gene: 11. Per germline, CDR1 MNHEY and CDR2 SVGAGI. In DNA form, the CDR3 reads TGTGCCAGCACGCCAACCCGACAGGGGGCCAATGGCTACACCTTC. This sequence encodes CASTPTRQGANGYTF.

The chain recombines TRBV19 with TRBJ1-2; 12 nucleotides agree with TRBD1. J lost 4 bases, V lost 2 bases, and 5 bases had no gene match. Germline V CDR1 and CDR2: LNHDA, SQIVND (reference sequence). The CDR3 length is 16 residues. The CDR3 DNA sequence: TGTGCCAGTAGTATAACCGGGACAGGGGGCCTCTATGGCTACACCTTC. As protein: CASSITGTGGLYGYTF.

The chain uses TRBV10-3 and TRBJ1-5; 8 nucleotides align to TRBD1. Trimming took 6 bases from V and 6 from J; bases not matched to a gene: 13. CDR1 is ENHRY, CDR2 SYGVKD, per germline. CDR3 size: 16 residues. CDR3 region: CAISNGAGQGGQPQHF. In DNA form, the CDR3 reads TGTGCCATCAGCAATGGGGCCGGACAGGGAGGTCAGCCCCAGCATTTT.

This clone has a single count. The rearrangement links TRBV18 to TRBJ2-1; D possibly corresponds to TRBD2 (6 bases). V lost 1 base and J 4 bases, leaving 11 bases between the germline ends. This CDR3 comprises 15 residues. CDR1 KGHSH and CDR2 LQKENI come from the germline V gene. DNA for the CDR3: TGTGCCAGCTCACCACTCAGACTAGAGTACAATGAGCAGTTCTTC. Its translation is CASSPLRLEYNEQFF.

V and J are TRBV5-6 and TRBJ1-2; 7 nucleotides match TRBD1. The V gene end was trimmed by 1 base and the J gene end by 8 bases; junction bases not matched to a gene: 5. CDR3 length: 13 residues. In germline, CDR1 is SGHDT, CDR2 YYEEEE. In DNA form, the CDR3 reads TGTGCCAGCAGCTTGTGGAGGGGGCCAGGCTACACCTTC. This encodes CASSLWRGPGYTF.

This rearrangement joins TRBV2 to TRBJ2-2; 8 nucleotides line up with TRBD1. Losses at the gene ends were 4 bases for V and 2 bases for J; bases not matched to a gene: 6. There are 16 residues in the CDR3. Per germline, CDR1 SNHLY and CDR2 FYNNEI. The CDR3 DNA follows: TGTGCCAGCAGTGTCTTTGGACAGGGCAACACCGGGGAGCTGTTTTTT. It codes for CASSVFGQGNTGELFF.

The V gene is TRBV28, the J gene TRBJ2-3; 9 nucleotides align to TRBD2. Per the germline V gene, CDR1 is MDHEN and CDR2 is SYDVKM. CDR3 length: 15 amino acids. Unmatched junction bases numbered 11, after V lost 6 bases and J lost 7 bases. The CDR3 DNA sequence: TGTGCCAGCAGCAACCAGGCGGGAGGGGAATATACGCAGTATTTT. Translation: CASSNQAGGEYTQYF.

Regarding this clone: The sample has other DNA sequences that encode this CDR3 too. The chain uses TRBV27 and TRBJ1-5; D unclear. Deletions cut 5 bases from V and 2 bases from J, with 7 bases between. The CDR3 length is 13 residues. The V gene's germline CDR1 is MNHEY and CDR2 SMNVEV (reference sequence). CDR3 protein: CASSLAGNQPQHF. CDR3 DNA sequence: TGTGCCAGCAGTCTGGCTGGCAATCAGCCCCAGCATTTT.

The rearrangement joins TRBV7-7 to TRBJ2-4; TRBD1 might be the D (6 bases). From germline, CDR1 is SSHAT and CDR2 FNYEAQ (reference sequence). The CDR3 sequence is 15 residues long. CDR3 protein: CATTRPGVGKNIQYF. The CDR3 nucleotides are TGTGCTACAACCCGGCCAGGGGTCGGCAAAAACATTCAGTACTTC.

This sequence joins TRBV25-1 and TRBJ2-7, with D maybe TRBD2 (5 bases). The ends were cut back, 6 bases at V and 3 bases at J, with 12 bases in the middle. The CDR3 contains 13 residues. CDR1 is MGHDK, CDR2 SYGVNS, per germline. The CDR3 DNA follows: TGTGCCAGCAGGGAAGAAGGACTCTACGAGCAGTACTTC. This encodes CASREEGLYEQYF.

The genes are TRBV5-4 and TRBJ2-7, with 8 bases that match TRBD2. J lost 5 bases, V lost 4 bases, and 11 bases had no gene match. This CDR3 has 15 residues. Germline-derived CDR1 and CDR2 are SGHNT and YYREEE (reference sequence). CDR3 in amino acids: CASSLIAGTGDEQYF. The CDR3 bases are TGTGCCAGCAGCCTTATAGCGGGAACTGGAGACGAGCAGTACTTC.

The rearrangement uses TRBV30 and TRBJ2-2, with 7 nucleotides matching TRBD1. The CDR3 loop spans 13 amino acids. CDR1 is GTSNPN and CDR2 is SVGIG in the germline V gene (reference sequence). J gave up 1 base and V 6 bases, and 2 bases lay outside the gene matches. CDR3 sequence reads: CACRGLNTGELFF. DNA for the CDR3: TGTGCCTGCAGGGGGTTGAACACCGGGGAGCTGTTTTTT.

The chain recombines TRBV5-1 with TRBJ1-4; D perhaps matches TRBD1 (6 bases). Germline V CDR1 and CDR2: SGHRS, YFSETQ. V was trimmed by 3 bases and J by 5 bases, leaving 11 bases between them. The CDR3 spans 14 residues. CDR3 sequence (DNA): TGCGCCAGCAGCTATACAGGGCGGAATGAAAAACTGTTTTTT. Protein sequence: CASSYTGRNEKLFF.

V gene TRBV28 combines with J gene TRBJ2-3; TRBD2 agrees at 15 bases. CDR3 size: 16 residues. Germline V gives CDR1 MDHEN, CDR2 SYDVKM. Trimming at V came to 6 bases and at J to 2 bases, leaving 3 bases not matched to a gene. The CDR3 reads CASSGTSGRTTDTQYF. Written as DNA, the CDR3 is TGTGCCAGCAGCGGGACTAGCGGGAGGACCACAGATACGCAGTATTTT.

This clone was seen a handful of times. This chain links TRBV6-5 with TRBJ1-5, with 7 nucleotides matching TRBD1. CDR3 size: 13 residues. Germline V CDR1 and CDR2: MNHEY, SVGAGI. Losses at the gene ends were 3 bases for V and 8 bases for J; bases not matched to a gene: 4. The CDR3: CASSYSGTEPQHF. DNA of the CDR3: TGTGCCAGCAGTTATTCCGGGACAGAGCCCCAGCATTTT.

The CDR3 nucleotides read TGTGCCAGCAGTACGACAGATAGCAATCAGCCCCAGCATTTT. This gives the protein CASSTTDSNQPQHF. The rearrangement links TRBV2 to TRBJ1-5; possibly TRBD1 for D (5 bases). This CDR3 has 14 amino acids. Trimming cost V 5 bases and J 0 bases, with 8 bases left between them. Germline assignment: CDR1 SNHLY and CDR2 FYNNEI.

The chain combines TRBV7-8 with TRBJ1-2, with D possibly matching TRBD1 (6 bases). Trimming shortened V by 7 bases and J by 2 bases, and 14 bases separated the two germline ends. Germline V lookup: CDR1 SGHVS, CDR2 FQNEAQ. The CDR3 covers 14 residues. This CDR3 is CASTPGRGNYGYTF. For the CDR3, the DNA is TGTGCCAGCACCCCGGGGAGGGGGAACTATGGCTACACCTTC.

This clone showed up just a few times. The V gene is TRBV5-1, the J gene TRBJ1-6; 7 nucleotides agree with TRBD1. Germline V gene lookup returns CDR1 SGHRS and CDR2 YFSETQ. Trimming cost V 2 bases and J 6 bases; bases outside gene matches: 5. The CDR3 is 15 amino acids. CDR3 protein: CASSLTTGVNSPLHF. In nucleotides, the CDR3 is TGCGCCAGCAGCTTAACTACAGGGGTTAATTCACCCCTCCACTTT.